The 13 T cell receptor gamma chains below all came from one sample that was sequenced in a study of γδ T cells in repeated Plasmodium falciparum infection. TCRdb called clones from the multiplex PCR reads again using CATT. The table records around 14,000 gamma-chain clones, more than 1.5% of them present only once. Gammadelta T cells were flow-sorted from PBMC into Vgamma9/Vdelta2+ and Vdelta2-negative populations for bulk analysis. The sequencing sample was made of gamma-delta T cells from blood. Receptors originate from a pool of human donors (malaria-infected and uninfected, not separated).

Note on this clone: TCRdb pairs this DNA with a much larger clone's protein that differs at residue 11, likely a read error; the protein shown was translated from the DNA. V and J are TRGV9 and TRGJ1 or TRGJ2. Germline-derived CDR1 and CDR2 are GITISATS and ISYDGTV (reference sequence). The CDR3 loop spans 16 amino acids. CDR3 amino acids: CALWEVSTTNCYKKLF. For the CDR3, the DNA is TGTGCCTTGTGGGAGGTCAGCACTACGAATTGTTATAAGAAACTCTTT.

This clone occurred a few times. TCRdb's protein for this DNA is that of a much larger clone and differs from the translation at residue 11, likely a read error; the protein shown is the DNA translation. The chain links TRGV9 to TRGJP. TCRdb lists no J gene, so it was determined here by aligning the DNA to germline. The CDR3 sequence is 17 residues long. From germline, CDR1 is GITISATS and CDR2 ISYDGTV (reference sequence). The CDR3 region has the DNA TGTGCCTTGTGGGAGGACTCTCAAGAGTTGGTCAAAAAAATCAAGGTATTT. This translates into CALWEDSQELVKKIKVF.

As regards this clone: TCRdb lists the protein of a much larger clone for this DNA, which differs at residue 3, so this is likely a read error; the protein given here is translated from the DNA itself. The chain has TRGV8 and TRGJ1 or TRGJ2. Germline V gene lookup returns CDR1 VENAVY and CDR2 YDSYNSRV. This CDR3 has 12 amino acids. This CDR3 reads CAAWVRRYKKLF. The CDR3 DNA reads as TGTGCCGCCTGGGTGCGTCGATATAAGAAACTCTTT.

This clone was seen a few times. The chain joins TRGV9 to TRGJP1. TCRdb records no J gene; here it was assigned by comparing the DNA to germline. In germline, CDR1 is GITISATS, CDR2 ISYDGTV (reference sequence). The ends lost 9 bases at V and 0 bases at J; junction bases unmatched: 16. The CDR3 spans 17 residues. This CDR3 reads CALRHLTPHTTGWFKIF. The CDR3 DNA reads as TGTGCCTTGCGACATCTAACCCCACATACCACTGGTTGGTTCAAGATATTT.

The table lists this clone with many counts. The translation of this DNA and the TCRdb protein of a much larger clone differ at residue 4, probably owing to a read error; the protein shown here is translated from the DNA. This rearrangement joins TRGV3 to TRGJ1 or TRGJ2. Because TCRdb records no J gene, it was assigned here through a match of the DNA to germline. Germline V gene data show CDR1 as VTNTFY and CDR2 as YDVSTARD (reference sequence). CDR3 length equals 14 residues. This CDR3 reads CATRDRAFYYKKLF. The CDR3 DNA reads as TGTGCCACCCGGGACAGGGCTTTCTATTATAAGAAACTCTTT.

Comment on this clone: The mismatch at residue 4 between this DNA's translation and the TCRdb protein of a much larger clone likely reflects a read error; the protein shown is translated from the DNA. V and J are TRGV4 and TRGJ1 or TRGJ2. Germline assignment: CDR1 EGSTGY and CDR2 YDSYTSSV. V was pared by 8 bases and J by 8 bases, with 9 bases of the junction left unmatched. The CDR3 has 11 residues. The CDR3 DNA is TGTGCCACCTTGACTTCGGATAAGAAACTCTTT. Its translation: CATLTSDKKLF.

This clone was counted only a few times. The TCRdb protein comes from a much larger clone and disagrees with this DNA's translation at residue 4, likely due to a read error; the protein given here is derived from the DNA. V is TRGV9 and J is TRGJP1. The J gene comes from matching the DNA to germline here; TCRdb lacks it. V gave up 9 bases and J gave up 4 bases; unmatched junction bases: 8. In germline, CDR1 is GITISATS, CDR2 ISYDGTV (reference sequence). This CDR3 is built from 13 residues. Here the CDR3 DNA reads TGTGCCTTGCGGGTGGACACTGGTTGGTTCAAGATATTT. It encodes CALRVDTGWFKIF.

There are many counts of this clone. The V call is TRGV2, the J call TRGJ1 or TRGJ2. J lost 12 bases, V lost 0 bases, and 5 bases had no gene match. Germline CDR1 is EGSNGY and CDR2 is YDSYNSKV. The CDR3 totals 11 residues. The CDR3 nucleotides are TGTGCCACCTGGGACGGGCCGTCGAAACTCTTT. Protein product: CATWDGPSKLF.

Many counts were recorded for this clone. This DNA translates differently at residue 3 from the TCRdb protein, which is that of a much larger clone; a read error is likely, and the protein shown is the DNA's own translation. The chain uses TRGV5 and TRGJ1 or TRGJ2. Germline CDR1 and CDR2: VINAFY and YDVSNSKD. The CDR3 spans 13 residues. The CDR3: CASWDRPCYKKLF. CDR3 DNA sequence: TGTGCCTCCTGGGACAGGCCGTGTTATAAGAAACTCTTT.

This clone was recorded at least ten times. This likely stems from a read error, as it lies one base from a far larger clone. V gene TRGV9 combines with J gene TRGJ1 or TRGJ2. Per germline, CDR1 GITISATS and CDR2 ISYDGTV (reference sequence). The length of the CDR3 is 12 residues. CDR3 loop: CALWEYYYRKLF. The CDR3 nucleotides read TGTGCCTTGTGGGAGTACTATTATAGGAAACTCTTT.

This clone is medium-sized in the sample. The chain uses TRGV9 and TRGJ1 or TRGJ2. Trimming removed 1 base from V and 3 bases from J; junction bases left unmatched: 9. Per the germline V gene, CDR1 is GITISATS and CDR2 is ISYDGTV (reference sequence). The CDR3 has 15 amino acids. CDR3 DNA: TGTGCCTTGTGGGAGGTCCACTCCACTTATTATAAGAAACTCTTT. It is translated as CALWEVHSTYYKKLF.

This clone was seen a few times. TCRdb pairs this DNA with a much larger clone's protein that differs at residue 14, likely a read error; the protein shown was translated from the DNA. The chain links TRGV9 to TRGJP. In the absence of a J gene in TCRdb, the DNA was matched to germline to assign it here. CDR1 and CDR2 (germline): GITISATS, ISYDGTV (reference sequence). CDR3 length equals 17 residues. The CDR3, as DNA: TGTGCCTTGTGGGAGGTGCACGAAGAGTTGGGCAAAAAAGTCAAGGTATTT. Encoded protein: CALWEVHEELGKKVKVF.

Turning to this clone: TCRdb's protein for this DNA is that of a much larger clone and differs from the translation at residue 7, likely a read error; the protein shown is the DNA translation. This CDR3 is also generated by other DNA sequences in the sample. The CDR3 nucleotides read TGTGCCACCTCGGAAGTGCGTAAGAGCGAGAATTATTATAAGAAACTCTTT. This gives the protein CATSEVRKSENYYKKLF. This rearrangement joins TRGV4 to TRGJ1 or TRGJ2. Germline lookup yields CDR1 EGSTGY and CDR2 YDSYTSSV. The CDR3 is 17 amino acids. The V gene end was trimmed by 8 bases and the J gene end by 0 bases; junction bases not matched to a gene: 19.